This is a list of T cell receptor beta chains from one sample in a study of beta chain features in type 1 diabetes. The table came from immunoSEQ multiplex PCR; TCRdb's copy has only in-frame clones and leaves some out. The table includes approximately 330,000 clones, more than 9.5% detected once. The sample taken for sequencing was naive CD4+ T cells from blood. The receptors were gathered from a woman aged 25-40 years in good health. Both conserved end residues are part of each CDR3. Fields, in order: clone size, D gene, V gene, J gene, CDR3 protein, CDR3 DNA. A D gene is named only where the DNA matches it firmly. Clone sizes are given selectively: once, few, many, or a class where the clone is expanded.

>-|-|TRBV27|TRBJ1-1
CASHRDMNTEAFF
TGTGCCAGCCACAGGGATATGAACACTGAAGCTTTCTTT
>few|-|TRBV4-3|TRBJ2-2
CASSQETGTLGELFF
TGCGCCAGCAGCCAAGAGACGGGAACGTTGGGGGAGCTGTTTTTT
>few|-|TRBV4-1|TRBJ2-5
CASSQATGMGETQYF
TGCGCCAGCAGCCAAGCTACAGGGATGGGGGAGACCCAGTACTTC
>-|TRBD1|TRBV29-1|TRBJ1-2
CSGGAGGVHGYTF
TGCAGCGGAGGGGCAGGGGGCGTACACGGCTACACCTTC
>-|-|TRBV18|TRBJ2-1
CASSPPGVRGNNEQFF
TGTGCCAGCTCACCACCAGGGGTGCGGGGTAACAATGAGCAGTTCTTC
>few|-|TRBV7-2|TRBJ1-1
CASSERRQGPNTEAFF
TGTGCCAGCAGCGAGCGCCGCCAAGGTCCCAACACTGAAGCTTTCTTT
>few|TRBD1|TRBV7-2|TRBJ1-1
CASSFDGTGGVGAFF
TGTGCCAGCAGCTTCGACGGTACAGGGGGAGTAGGGGCTTTCTTT
>-|-|TRBV23-1|TRBJ2-7
CASSLQDIPYEQYF
TGCGCCAGCAGTCTTCAGGACATTCCCTACGAGCAGTACTTC
>-|-|TRBV7-3|TRBJ2-1
CASSLMPGQGVAGGSYNEQFF
TGTGCCAGCAGCTTAATGCCGGGACAGGGGGTAGCGGGAGGATCTTACAATGAGCAGTTCTTC
>few|TRBD2|TRBV7-7|TRBJ2-2
CASSLVAGGRTGELFF
TGTGCTAGCAGCTTGGTGGCGGGAGGGCGCACCGGGGAGCTGTTTTTT
>-|TRBD2|TRBV18|TRBJ2-3
CASSPPSGGRRDTQYF
TGTGCCAGCTCACCACCGAGCGGGGGCCGAAGGGATACGCAGTATTTT
>-|TRBD1|TRBV28|TRBJ1-4
CASRVGGEGEKLFF
TGTGCCAGCAGGGTAGGGGGCGAGGGTGAAAAACTGTTTTTT
>few|-|TRBV15|TRBJ2-5
CATSREARGETQYF
TGTGCCACCAGCAGAGAAGCCCGGGGGGAGACCCAGTACTTC
>few|TRBD1|TRBV27|TRBJ1-5
CASSLGTASNQPQHF
TGTGCCAGCAGTTTAGGGACAGCTAGCAATCAGCCCCAGCATTTT
>few|TRBD2|TRBV25-1|TRBJ2-1
CASSENLGLESNEQFF
TGTGCCAGCAGTGAAAATTTAGGACTAGAGTCGAATGAGCAGTTCTTC
>few|TRBD2|TRBV5-1|TRBJ2-2
CASRGTSGRAGGELFF
TGCGCCAGCAGAGGGACTAGCGGGAGGGCCGGCGGGGAGCTGTTTTTT
>few|-|TRBV11-2|TRBJ2-1
CASSLLKISSYNEQFF
TGTGCCAGCAGCTTATTAAAAATCAGCTCCTACAATGAGCAGTTCTTC